The present TCR beta chain was sequenced within a study of early T cells in non-severe SARS-CoV-2 infection (dated by TCRdb to the early 2020s). For the study in its entirety: TCR sequencing used bulk RNA from unsorted whole blood, so alpha and beta chains could not be paired. Paper-wide results and their limitations: Matching against VDJdb was skewed toward anti-spike CD8 responses, likely underestimated virus-specific expansions, and missed private and CD4 specificities.

A case-control design nested within a healthcare worker cohort in London, UK, was used, with weekly nasopharyngeal swab PCR tests and blood sampling performed. Healthcare workers were enrolled in the week of the UK lockdown, from 23 to 31 March 2020, and were followed every week for up to roughly 16 weeks. Receptors were amplified or captured by 5' RACE. Sequencing was performed on a NextSeq 500. In the TCR library protocol, unique molecular identifiers were attached to individual cDNA molecules to correct for PCR bias and sequencing error. Both TCR alpha and beta chains were sequenced, and tight co-correlation was observed between alpha and beta sequence abundances in each sample. Regarding the original processing steps: Decombinator V4 was used to perform V gene, J gene and CDR3 annotation of TCR sequences. Expanded TCRs were defined as changing significantly between any two time points under a Poisson model with p below 0.0001. TCR abundances were normalised to the total number of TCRs sequenced per sample and expressed as counts per million. TRAV1-2 paired with TRAJ12, TRAJ20 or TRAJ33 defined MAIT TCRs, while TRAV10 paired with TRAJ18 defined iNKT TCRs. VDJdb, accessed on 1 November 2021, was searched for TCRs annotated for CMV, EBV and SARS-CoV-2, and TCRs annotated for more than one antigen were excluded. TCRdb itself trimmed the public reads at Q25 with fastp, ran MiXCR and retained productive beta chains. Every CDR3 protein is listed once, alongside the most common genes and DNA of its rows. The V and J calls shown here were made by TCRdb, not taken from the authors' results. Present in this sample are approximately 74,000 distinct CDR3 sequences, around 14% of which were seen just once. The top ten hold roughly 11% of the sample.

A few counts support this clonotype. Its antigen is still unknown. The input lacks base qualities; no much larger clone sits a single base away. V trim: 1 base; J trim: 2 bases; unmatched bases: 6. Reading from cysteine to phenylalanine, the CDR3 counts 16 amino acids. Only the CDR3 DNA stays, 48 bases, in frame from base 1. The germline V gene yields SGHAT for CDR1 and FQNNGV for CDR2. The TCR was taken from an adult who was a healthcare worker with PCR-confirmed SARS-CoV-2 infection or an uninfected control (not recorded which). The chain is made from TRBV11-2 and TRBJ1-1, with 8 middle bases fitting TRBD1. The material sequenced was whole blood. CDR3 reads: CASSLVTGGPNTEAFF. In nucleotides, the sequence is TGTGCCAGCAGCTTAGTCACAGGGGGACCAAACACTGAAGCTTTCTTT.